This T cell receptor (beta chain) was identified in a study of shared clonotypes between healthy human individuals. General study points: The study found roughly 5.3% of naive CD4 clonotypes shared across four donors. Although depth was large, rarefaction showed that sequencing of the sorted subsets was incomplete.

About this clone itself: Its antigen is currently unknown.

Sorted subsets were amplified in replicate PCRs using 200 ng DNA, some 31,000 T cell genomes. Clones were sequenced by immunoSEQ multiplex PCR, and TCRdb holds only the in-frame ones, with some missing. The table lists nearly 1 million clones, more than 75% of them singletons. Donors included only healthy HIV-negative adults lacking recent acute infections or vaccinations. Germline assignment: CDR1 MGHRA and CDR2 YSYEKL. V was cut by 0 bases and J by 4 bases, with 12 bases left in between. The CDR3 extends over 15 amino acids. This clonotype was obtained from a young man in good health. Sequenced input: memory CD4+ T cells sorted from blood. Subset in this sample: CD45RA-negative fraction. The rearrangement uses TRBV4-1 and TRBJ1-1; maybe TRBD1 (5 bases). The CDR3 nucleotides read TGCGCCAGCAGCCAAGACGGGGGGGTGAGCACTGAAGCTTTCTTT. Its protein is CASSQDGGVSTEAFF.